These 4 T cell receptor beta chains originate from one sample sequenced in a study of cytomegalovirus exposure and HLA in healthy donors. Primers: 60 Vbeta forward and 13 Jbeta reverse. Measured with immunoSEQ multiplex PCR; TCRdb has only the in-frame clones, and not every one. The profile shows about 170,000 clones, 65% to 75% of them singletons. The sample was PBMCs. The receptor set was obtained from a human donor in good health.

V is TRBV7-9 and J is TRBJ2-5, with 7 nucleotides matching TRBD2. The CDR3 contains 15 residues. After removal of 4 bases from V and 7 bases from J, the junction contained 12 bases not matched to a gene. Germline lookup yields CDR1 SEHNR and CDR2 FQNEAQ (reference sequence). DNA of the CDR3: TGTGCCAGCAGCTCCACTAGCGCCCCGGCTGGGACCCAGTACTTC. Translation: CASSSTSAPAGTQYF.

The table lists this clone with a few counts. The CDR3 sequence: CASRTSGGYYQETQYF. CDR3 nucleotides: TGTGCCAGCAGGACTAGCGGGGGGTACTACCAAGAGACCCAGTACTTC. This chain uses TRBV2 with TRBJ2-5, with 13 bases that match TRBD2. Germline CDR1 SNHLY, CDR2 FYNNEI. The CDR3 has 16 amino acids. V was pared by 6 bases and J by 0 bases, with 4 bases of the junction left unmatched.

The gene calls are TRBV19 and TRBJ1-5; D is unresolved. Deletions cut 1 base from V and 2 bases from J, with 12 bases between. Looked up from germline, CDR1 is LNHDA and CDR2 is SQIVND (reference sequence). The CDR3 is made up of 16 amino acids. CDR3 loop: CASSIGESGGNQPQHF. Written as DNA, the CDR3 is TGTGCCAGTAGTATAGGGGAGTCTGGTGGCAATCAGCCCCAGCATTTT. The whole variable domain, filled in from reference TRBV19 and TRBJ1-5, reads DGGITQSPKYLFRKEGQNVTLSCEQNLNHDAMYWYRQDPGQGLRLIYYSQIVNDFQKGDIAEGYSVSREKKESFPLTVTSAQKNPTAFYLCASSIGESGGNQPQHFGDGTRLSIL.

Concerning this clone: Other DNA sequences from this sample encode an identical CDR3 as well. The chain recombines TRBV7-9 with TRBJ1-1; TRBD1 aligns across 8 bases. Germline V gives CDR1 SEHNR, CDR2 FQNEAQ (reference sequence). The CDR3 has 15 amino acids. The V segment lost 5 bases and the J segment 12 bases; nucleotides outside the gene matches: 17. The CDR3 coding sequence is TGTGCCAGCAGCCCTGGGACAGGCCTCACAGGATTATCTTTCTTT. Encoded protein: CASSPGTGLTGLSFF.